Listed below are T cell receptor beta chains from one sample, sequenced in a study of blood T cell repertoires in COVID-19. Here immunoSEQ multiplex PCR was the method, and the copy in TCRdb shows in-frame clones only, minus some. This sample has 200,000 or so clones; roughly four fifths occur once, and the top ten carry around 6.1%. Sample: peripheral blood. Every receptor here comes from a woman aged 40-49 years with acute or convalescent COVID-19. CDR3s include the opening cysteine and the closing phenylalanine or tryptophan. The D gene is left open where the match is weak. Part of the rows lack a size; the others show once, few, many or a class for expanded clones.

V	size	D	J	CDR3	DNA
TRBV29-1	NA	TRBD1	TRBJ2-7	CSVEDQDRQYEQYF	TGCAGCGTTGAAGATCAGGACAGGCAGTACGAGCAGTACTTC
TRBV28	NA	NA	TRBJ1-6	CASSLGQGGSPLHF	TGTGCCAGCAGTTTGGGTCAGGGAGGTTCACCCCTCCACTTT
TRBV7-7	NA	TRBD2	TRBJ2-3	CASSLGSSAGVTDTQYF	TGTGCCAGCAGCTTAGGTTCATCAGCGGGGGTCACAGATACGCAGTATTTT
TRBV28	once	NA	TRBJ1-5	CASSFSQVHQPQHF	TGTGCCAGCAGTTTTTCTCAGGTCCATCAGCCCCAGCATTTT
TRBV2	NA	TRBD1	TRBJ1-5	CASTGGRGPSNQPQHF	TGTGCCAGCACGGGGGGCAGGGGGCCTTCCAATCAGCCCCAGCATTTT
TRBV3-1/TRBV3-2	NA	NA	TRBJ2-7	CASSQAGAGYEQYF	TGTGCCAGCAGCCAAGCGGGAGCCGGCTACGAGCAGTACTTC
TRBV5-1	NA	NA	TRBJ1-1	CASSLIGEGNTEAFF	TGCGCCAGCAGCTTGATCGGAGAGGGGAACACTGAAGCTTTCTTT
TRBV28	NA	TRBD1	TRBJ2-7	CASRHRDRGFYEQYF	TGTGCCAGCAGGCACCGGGACAGGGGCTTTTACGAGCAGTACTTC
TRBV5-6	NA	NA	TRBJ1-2	CASSSTGSSYGYTF	TGTGCCAGCAGCTCTACAGGGTCGAGCTATGGCTACACCTTC
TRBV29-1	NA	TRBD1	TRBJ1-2	CSVERDRGNGYTF	TGCAGCGTTGAAAGGGACAGAGGGAATGGCTACACCTTC
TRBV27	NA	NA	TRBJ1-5	CASSLSTSQIKPQHF	TGTGCCAGCAGTTTATCGACATCTCAAATCAAGCCCCAGCATTTT
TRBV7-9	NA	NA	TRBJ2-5	CASSFTAETQYF	TGTGCCAGCAGCTTCACAGCAGAGACCCAGTACTTC
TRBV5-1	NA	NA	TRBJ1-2	CASSFGQTNYGYTF	TGCGCCAGCAGCTTCGGACAAACTAACTATGGCTACACCTTC
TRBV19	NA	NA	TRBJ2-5	CASRAAFQETQYF	TGTGCCAGTAGGGCGGCTTTCCAAGAGACCCAGTACTTC
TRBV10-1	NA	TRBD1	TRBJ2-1	CASSEGTGIYNEQFF	TGCGCCAGCAGTGAGGGGACAGGGATCTACAATGAGCAGTTCTTC
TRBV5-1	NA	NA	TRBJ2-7	CASRSSEGAYEQYF	TGCGCCAGCCGCAGTAGTGAGGGGGCCTACGAGCAGTACTTC
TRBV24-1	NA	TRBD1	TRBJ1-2	CATSDSTGGRYGYTF	TGTGCCACCAGTGACTCGACAGGGGGTAGGTATGGCTACACCTTC
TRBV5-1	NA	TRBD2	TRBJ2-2	CASSLGLAGAGELFF	TGCGCCAGCAGCCTCGGACTAGCGGGAGCCGGGGAGCTGTTTTTT
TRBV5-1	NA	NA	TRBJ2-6	CASSLDSGSGANVLTF	TGCGCCAGCAGCCTCGACAGCGGGTCTGGGGCCAACGTCCTGACTTTC
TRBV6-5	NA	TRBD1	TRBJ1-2	CASSPGRGTGGYTF	TGTGCCAGCAGCCCCGGTAGGGGGACAGGGGGCTACACCTTC
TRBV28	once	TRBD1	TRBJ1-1	CASSPSSDRGAEAFF	TGTGCCAGCAGTCCATCCTCCGACAGGGGCGCTGAAGCTTTCTTT
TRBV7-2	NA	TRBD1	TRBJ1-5	CASSLEQGADQPQHF	TGTGCCAGCAGCTTAGAACAGGGGGCTGATCAGCCCCAGCATTTT
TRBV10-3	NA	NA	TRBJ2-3	CANGRQHATDTQYF	TGTGCCAATGGTAGACAGCATGCAACAGATACGCAGTATTTT
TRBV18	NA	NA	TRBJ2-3	CASSPPGGISTDTQYF	TGTGCCAGCTCACCGCCTGGGGGGATAAGCACAGATACGCAGTATTTT
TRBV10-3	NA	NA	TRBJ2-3	CAIKRGRDTDTQYF	TGTGCCATCAAGAGAGGCAGGGACACAGATACGCAGTATTTT
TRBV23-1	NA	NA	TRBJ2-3	CASSHVRHTGGDTQYF	TGCGCCAGCAGTCATGTACGGCACACTGGAGGGGATACGCAGTATTTT
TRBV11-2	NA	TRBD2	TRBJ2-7	CASSLGVSSGSEQYF	TGTGCCAGCAGCTTAGGCGTCAGTAGCGGGAGCGAGCAGTACTTC